This T cell receptor beta chain was profiled in a study of Ad26.COV2.S vaccination and SARS-CoV-2 variants. Across the whole study: The donor participated in the COV1001 trial, in its Ad26.COV2.S arm. By the intramuscular route, Ad26.COV2.S was given once, or twice 56 days apart.

Assay used: immunoSEQ multiplex PCR; TCRdb lists only in-frame clones, some missing. The sample has 500,000 or so clones, 85% to 90% seen once. With 5 bases clipped from V and 9 bases from J, the junction kept 11 bases outside the gene matches. Germline CDR1 and CDR2: KGHDR and SFDVKD. The CDR3 spans 15 residues. Specified treatment: roughly 18 received Ad26.COV2.S at low or high dose, single or two shots; about 5 received placebo; per-sample allocation not given. It was on day 63 after the first vaccine or placebo injection that samples were taken. Boston supplied an adult donor aged 18-55 years. Vaccination employed an Ad26 vector expressing the Wuhan-strain SARS-CoV-2 spike.

This specimen consisted of peripheral blood, obtained in a trial of Ad26.COV2.S vaccine versus placebo. The sequence was collected from a person aged 18 to 65 who received the Ad26.COV2.S COVID-19 vaccine or a placebo. The chain has TRBV24-1 and TRBJ2-1; 8 positions match TRBD1. The CDR3 is CATSGFRTGSGEQFF. DNA of the CDR3: TGTGCCACCAGTGGATTCAGGACAGGGAGTGGTGAGCAGTTCTTC.